This T cell receptor (beta chain) was observed in a study of early T cells in non-severe SARS-CoV-2 infection. Findings and caveats of the study: CD4 and private specificities were missed by VDJdb matching, which favored anti-spike CD8 responses.

CDR1 SGHAT and CDR2 FQNNGV come from the germline V gene. The length of the CDR3 is 12 residues. Trimming took 2 bases from V and 7 from J, leaving 5 bases between them. MiXCR was run by TCRdb on the 5' RACE reads, yielding one entry per CDR3 protein. The table has about 40,000 distinct CDR3 sequences, roughly 5% seen once. This clonotype was detected ten times or more. Its cognate antigen is unknown. This chain joins TRBV11-2 and TRBJ2-2, with D hard to call. The sequencing input was whole blood. The receptor was derived from an adult who was a healthcare worker with PCR-confirmed SARS-CoV-2 infection or an uninfected control (not recorded which). Here the CDR3 reads CASSLISGELFF. The CDR3 nucleotides read TGTGCCAGCAGCTTAATTAGCGGGGAGCTGTTTTTT.